This TCR beta chain was sequenced during a study of shared clonotypes between healthy human individuals. Overall study: A few men and a couple of women, aged 18 to 49, were donors.

Within Nashville, Tennessee resided all donors, each a Caucasian adult. Memory CD4+ cells were the fraction left after CD45RA+ naive selection. It was at deep level that the assay was run. Produced via immunoSEQ multiplex PCR; TCRdb's table is partial and in-frame only. The sample includes hundreds of thousands of clones, around 72% of them seen just once. V lost 4 bases to trimming and J lost 1 base; unmatched junction nucleotides: 1. The CDR3 contains 15 residues. Germline V gene lookup returns CDR1 MNHEY and CDR2 SVGAGI. Specimen: memory CD4+ T cells sorted from blood. Subset: CD45RA-negative fraction. This TCR was recovered from a woman aged 30 to 39 in good health. V and J are TRBV6-5 and TRBJ2-3, with 11 bases matching TRBD2. The CDR3 DNA is TGTGCCAGCAGTTTACTAGCGGGGGGCACAGATACGCAGTATTTT. Translating it yields CASSLLAGGTDTQYF.